Below are 25 T cell receptor beta chains sequenced from a single sample in a study of cytomegalovirus exposure and HLA in healthy donors. The PCR made use of 60 Vbeta and 13 Jbeta primers. The data were produced by immunoSEQ multiplex PCR, yet TCRdb's version contains in-frame clones alone and is incomplete. The sample yields around 300,000 clones, almost 85% seen once. Input material: PBMCs. All receptors come from a woman aged 40 to 50 in good health and CMV-seropositive.

This chain uses TRBV5-1 with TRBJ2-5; TRBD2 matches at 9 bases. The CDR3 extends over 15 amino acids. Trimming at V came to 2 bases and at J to 3 bases, leaving 5 bases not matched to a gene. Germline CDR1 SGHRS, CDR2 YFSETQ. The CDR3 protein is CASSFTRGGEETQYF. For the CDR3, the DNA is TGCGCCAGCAGCTTTACGCGGGGGGGGGAAGAGACCCAGTACTTC.

The chain is built from TRBV7-3 and TRBJ2-2; 7 bases map to TRBD2. Germline values: CDR1 SGHTA, CDR2 FQGTGA. The CDR3 spans 14 residues. Trimming removed 6 bases from V and 0 bases from J; junction bases left unmatched: 1. The CDR3 is CASRAGANTGELFF. CDR3 DNA: TGTGCCAGCAGGGCGGGAGCGAACACCGGGGAGCTGTTTTTT.

CDR3 DNA sequence: TGTGCCAGCAGCCAAGTGGCTCGCACAGATACGCAGTATTTT. Its protein product is CASSQVARTDTQYF. The chain is built from TRBV14 and TRBJ2-3; D is uncertain. The CDR3 loop spans 14 amino acids. Germline CDR1 SGHDN, CDR2 FVKESK. The germline V and J ends were trimmed by 1 base and 1 base, with 6 bases remaining between them.

V gene TRBV28 combines with J gene TRBJ1-1; possibly TRBD1 for D (6 bases). The CDR3 consists of 16 residues. Germline V gene data show CDR1 as MDHEN and CDR2 as SYDVKM. Trimming shortened V by 3 bases and J by 4 bases, and 18 bases separated the two germline ends. The CDR3 DNA follows: TGTGCCAGCAGTTTGCAACAGGGTTTTAGGGGCACTGAAGCTTTCTTT. Translation: CASSLQQGFRGTEAFF.

The J gene is TRBJ1-1, the V gene TRBV18; a possible D gene is TRBD1 (5 bases). Trimming stripped 0 bases from V and 3 bases from J, with 17 bases between. Germline lookup yields CDR1 KGHSH and CDR2 LQKENI. This CDR3 is built from 17 residues. As DNA, the CDR3 is TGTGCCAGCTCACCACCCGATTTGAAGGGGTGGGACACTGAAGCTTTCTTT. Translated, it gives CASSPPDLKGWDTEAFF.

This chain links TRBV19 with TRBJ1-1, with TRBD1 matching over 8 bases. This CDR3 region has 17 residues. The trim removed 4 bases at V and 4 bases at J, leaving 14 bases unmatched. Germline CDR1 LNHDA, CDR2 SQIVND (reference sequence). The chain's CDR3 is CASSRTPTGQGFTEAFF. Written as DNA, the CDR3 is TGTGCCAGTAGTAGAACCCCTACAGGACAGGGATTCACTGAAGCTTTCTTT.

This clone occurred a few times. The chain recombines TRBV29-1 with TRBJ2-1; D is possibly TRBD2 (5 bases). Trimming stripped 6 bases from V and 5 bases from J, with 17 bases between. This CDR3 is 14 amino acids long. Germline V gene data show CDR1 as SQVTM and CDR2 as ANQGSEA. CDR3 in amino acids: CSVIPGFSNNEQFF. In nucleotides, the CDR3 is TGCAGCGTCATACCGGGATTTTCAAACAATGAGCAGTTCTTC.

The chain joins TRBV28 to TRBJ2-1, with 8 bases fitting TRBD2. Germline V CDR1 and CDR2: MDHEN, SYDVKM. The ends lost 3 bases at V and 4 bases at J; junction bases unmatched: 11. This CDR3 comprises 17 residues. The CDR3 sequence is CASSLWISGGVYNEQFF. Here the CDR3 DNA reads TGTGCCAGCAGTTTGTGGATCTCGGGAGGGGTTTACAATGAGCAGTTCTTC.

V is TRBV7-9 and J is TRBJ2-7; 7 bases align to TRBD2. Per germline, CDR1 SEHNR and CDR2 FQNEAQ (reference sequence). The CDR3 consists of 15 residues. DNA of the CDR3: TGTTCCACTAAGGCCCTAGCGGAAAGCTCCTACGAGCAGTACTTC. Protein product: CSTKALAESSYEQYF.

CDR3 sequence reads: CASSMGTGSREKLFF. The CDR3, as DNA: TGTGCCAGTAGTATGGGGACAGGGTCTCGTGAAAAACTGTTTTTT. The rearrangement uses TRBV19 and TRBJ1-4, with 9 bases fitting TRBD1. The germline CDR1 and CDR2 sequences are LNHDA and SQIVND (reference sequence). CDR3 length: 15 residues. The trim removed 3 bases at V and 7 bases at J, leaving 6 bases unmatched. Combining the CDR3 with reference TRBV19 and TRBJ1-4 gives the whole variable domain DGGITQSPKYLFRKEGQNVTLSCEQNLNHDAMYWYRQDPGQGLRLIYYSQIVNDFQKGDIAEGYSVSREKKESFPLTVTSAQKNPTAFYLCASSMGTGSREKLFFGSGTQLSVL.

The chain has TRBV19 and TRBJ1-2; D is undetermined. The CDR3 has 15 amino acids. Trimming stripped 4 bases from V and 4 bases from J, with 16 bases between. The germline V gene encodes CDR1 LNHDA and CDR2 SQIVND (reference sequence). Here the CDR3 DNA reads TGTGCCAGTAGTACCTCGGAGGTAATGGGCTATGGCTACACCTTC. Its translation is CASSTSEVMGYGYTF.

The rearrangement joins TRBV28 to TRBJ1-2, with D perhaps TRBD1 (5 bases). CDR1 is MDHEN and CDR2 is SYDVKM in the germline V gene. V dropped 4 bases and J dropped 3 bases, with 15 bases sitting between them. CDR3 length equals 15 residues. CDR3 DNA sequence: TGTGCCAGCAGTTCAACATACGGGACTTACTATGGCTACACCTTC. Translation: CASSSTYGTYYGYTF.

The V gene is TRBV7-9, the J gene TRBJ2-1; weak D call: TRBD2 (6 bases). Germline V gene data show CDR1 as SEHNR and CDR2 as FQNEAQ (reference sequence). V lost 2 bases and J 9 bases, leaving 14 bases between the germline ends. This CDR3 has 14 amino acids. The CDR3 reads CASSLQAGFGEQFF. The CDR3 nucleotides read TGTGCCAGCAGCTTACAAGCGGGTTTTGGTGAGCAGTTCTTC. Combining the CDR3 with reference TRBV7-9 and TRBJ2-1 gives the whole variable domain DTGVSQNPRHKITKRGQNVTFRCDPISEHNRLYWYRQTLGQGPEFLTYFQNEAQLEKSRLLSDRFSAERPKGSFSTLEIQRTEQGDSAMYLCASSLQAGFGEQFFGPGTRLTVL.

V gene TRBV6-5 combines with J gene TRBJ1-2; 7 bases align to TRBD1. V dropped 5 bases and J dropped 1; count of bases not matched to a gene: 4. The CDR3 is made up of 14 amino acids. Germline lookup yields CDR1 MNHEY and CDR2 SVGAGI. The CDR3 region is CASSLSGGNYGYTF. For the CDR3, the DNA is TGTGCCAGCAGTCTCTCAGGGGGTAACTATGGCTACACCTTC.

The rearrangement joins TRBV5-8 to TRBJ2-7; 12 nucleotides agree with TRBD2. The CDR3 spans 17 residues. After removal of 0 bases from V and 4 bases from J, the junction contained 8 bases not matched to a gene. The germline V gene has CDR1 SGHTS and CDR2 YDEGEE. For the CDR3, the DNA is TGTGCCAGCAGCTTGGCCGTGACTAGCGGGAGAGCGTACGAGCAGTACTTC. This translates into CASSLAVTSGRAYEQYF.

The genes are TRBV6-5 and TRBJ2-1, with 10 bases that match TRBD1. V trimming: 2 bases; J trimming: 8 bases; junction bases outside the gene matches: 6. The CDR3 has 15 residues. CDR1 and CDR2 (germline): MNHEY, SVGAGI. CDR3 region: CASSYTGQGDYEQFF. The CDR3 DNA reads TGTGCCAGCAGTTACACCGGACAGGGGGACTATGAGCAGTTCTTC.

The rearrangement joins TRBV9 to TRBJ1-4; no clear D gene. Germline CDR1 SGDLS, CDR2 YYNGEE. The CDR3 covers 14 residues. The V and J ends lost 7 bases and 10 bases respectively, with 20 bases between them. For the CDR3, the DNA is TGTGCCAGCGATGGACGGCCGGGGTTTGGAAAACTGTTTTTT. Its translation is CASDGRPGFGKLFF.

This clone was recorded a few times. The chain has TRBV19 and TRBJ1-2; 10 bases agree with TRBD1. CDR3 length: 15 amino acids. V shed 5 bases, J shed 6 bases, and the junction held 9 bases outside the gene matches. The germline CDR1 and CDR2 sequences are LNHDA and SQIVND (reference sequence). DNA of the CDR3: TGTGCCAGTAGTCCCCGGACAGGGGGATATCATGGCTACACCTTC. It specifies CASSPRTGGYHGYTF.

This chain connects TRBV25-1 to TRBJ2-3, with 7 nucleotides matching TRBD1. V gave up 5 bases and J gave up 1 base; unmatched junction bases: 9. Germline CDR1 reads MGHDK; CDR2 reads SYGVNS. The length of the CDR3 is 16 residues. CDR3 nucleotide sequence: TGTGCCAGCAGTCTAACCCCCGGGACAGGCACAGATACGCAGTATTTT. It encodes CASSLTPGTGTDTQYF.

V usage is TRBV5-1 and J usage is TRBJ2-3; D is uncertain. V was cut by 1 base and J by 2 bases, with 11 bases left in between. The CDR3 totals 15 residues. Germline values: CDR1 SGHRS, CDR2 YFSETQ. The CDR3 loop reads CASSLSSPNTDTQYF. The CDR3 DNA is TGCGCCAGCAGCTTGAGTAGTCCGAACACAGATACGCAGTATTTT.

The CDR3 DNA follows: TGCGCCAGCAGCCAAGGCAGGGGGAACACTGAAGCTTTCTTT. It translates to CASSQGRGNTEAFF. The chain links TRBV4-3 to TRBJ1-1, with TRBD1 as a possible D gene (6 bases). V gave up 1 base and J gave up 1 base, with 7 bases separating them. The CDR3 sequence is 14 residues long. Germline V lookup: CDR1 LGHNA, CDR2 YSLEER.

This clone appeared a single time. The V call is TRBV25-1, the J call TRBJ1-2, with D unclear. The germline V gene encodes CDR1 MGHDK and CDR2 SYGVNS. The CDR3 is made up of 14 amino acids. Trimming took off 5 bases at V and 3 bases at J, with 13 bases between the two ends. The CDR3 loop is CASSQTGRHYGYTF. The CDR3 region has the DNA TGTGCCAGCAGTCAGACGGGAAGACACTATGGCTACACCTTC.

This chain joins TRBV7-2 and TRBJ2-5, with D possibly matching TRBD2 (6 bases). This CDR3 contains 15 residues. V was trimmed by 2 bases and J by 1 base, leaving 11 bases between them. From germline, CDR1 is SGHTA and CDR2 FQGNSA. CDR3 residues: CASSLLSGGQETQYF. The CDR3 coding sequence is TGTGCCAGCAGCTTATTGTCCGGGGGCCAAGAGACCCAGTACTTC.

The V gene is TRBV19, the J gene TRBJ1-1; D perhaps matches TRBD1 (5 bases). With 9 bases removed from V and 5 bases from J, the gap between germline ends came to 13 bases. Germline CDR1 reads LNHDA; CDR2 reads SQIVND (reference sequence). This CDR3 comprises 12 residues. DNA of the CDR3: TGTGCCAGCCAGGGTTTGGGGACTGAAGCTTTCTTT. It encodes CASQGLGTEAFF.

The chain combines TRBV9 with TRBJ2-7, with TRBD2 matching over 14 bases. After removal of 2 bases from V and 6 bases from J, the junction contained 7 bases not matched to a gene. The CDR3 is made up of 16 amino acids. Germline V gene lookup returns CDR1 SGDLS and CDR2 YYNGEE. The CDR3 DNA is TGTGCCAGCAGCGTGGGACTAGCGGGAGACTTGGGCGAGCAGTACTTC. It translates to CASSVGLAGDLGEQYF.